This T cell receptor (beta chain) came from a study of T cell responses to AZD1222 COVID-19 vaccine. Broader study findings: When two AZD1222 doses had been given, Spike-specific TCR breadth and depth rose. Repertoires were collected only later (after the peak T cell response had occurred). Just six AZD1222 recipients were seropositive at baseline. A reported finding is that nearly half of spike-specific TCRs target unmutated variant regions.

Looked up from germline, CDR1 is MNHEY and CDR2 is SMNVEV (reference sequence). The V gene end was trimmed by 0 bases and the J gene end by 3 bases; junction bases not matched to a gene: 5. The CDR3 is 18 residues long. The protocol was immunoSEQ multiplex PCR, while the TCRdb copy is restricted to in-frame clones and leaves out a portion. The data contain 110,000 to 150,000 clones, approximately 91% of them singletons. Of note for this clone: Antigen unknown.

This sample comprised peripheral blood, obtained 28 days after the second AZD1222 dose. This TCR was recovered from an adult who received the AZD1222 COVID-19 vaccine. The chain carries TRBV27 and TRBJ2-1; 13 bases are a match to TRBD2. The CDR3 protein is CASSLSTSGRRDYNEQFF. Here the CDR3 DNA reads TGTGCCAGCAGTTTATCGACTAGCGGGAGGAGGGACTACAATGAGCAGTTCTTC.